The 24 T cell receptor beta chains given below trace back to one sample, sequenced in a study of T cells expressing NK-cell markers. After re-calling the 5' RACE reads, TCRdb lists one entry per CDR3 protein, DNA absent. Its listing shows 300,000 to 450,000 distinct CDR3 sequences. Sequenced sample: blood T cells: a sorted CD56 or NKG2C T cell subset, CD4+ or CD8+ T cells, or bulk PBMC T cells (not recorded which). These receptors originate from a man aged 18-75 years in good health.

Here the CDR3 reads CASSRSPGFSQPQHF. This chain joins TRBV21-1 and TRBJ1-5. TRBV21-1 counts as a pseudogene. The CDR3 consists of 15 residues.

V is TRBV11-2 and J is TRBJ2-7; TCRdb indicates TRBD2, and absent DNA this call remains unverified. The CDR3 contains 15 residues. Germline V gives CDR1 SGHAT, CDR2 FQNNGV. CDR3 loop: CASSFVQGGGYEQYF.

This sequence joins TRBV5-1 and TRBJ2-4; the TRBD1 assignment by TCRdb is unverifiable without DNA. This CDR3 region has 18 residues. Germline loops: CDR1 SGHRS, CDR2 YFSETQ. The CDR3 sequence is CASSFRGTGRLAKNIQYF.

The rearrangement uses TRBV27 and TRBJ2-1; TCRdb calls TRBD1, which cannot be checked without DNA. This CDR3 is built from 13 residues. Looked up from germline, CDR1 is MNHEY and CDR2 is SMNVEV (reference sequence). The CDR3 reads CASTNPGVNEQFF.

CDR3 in amino acids: CASTFAIMNNEAFF. The chain links TRBV12-3 or TRBV12-4 to TRBJ1-1. CDR3 length: 14 residues.

The chain recombines TRBV20-1 with TRBJ1-3. Germline values: CDR1 DFQATT, CDR2 SNEGSKA (reference sequence). The CDR3 length is 15 residues. CDR3 sequence reads: CSAVRAGGLGNTIYF.

The CDR3 sequence is CASSSAPSGGAGSYEQYF. The chain has TRBV5-1 and TRBJ2-7; the D call of TRBD2 rests on TCRdb alone, since no DNA is present to check it. This CDR3 is 18 amino acids long. CDR1 SGHRS and CDR2 YFSETQ come from the germline V gene.

The chain combines TRBV29-1 with TRBJ2-7; as DNA is missing, the TRBD2 call by TCRdb cannot be tested. Per the germline V gene, CDR1 is SQVTM and CDR2 is ANQGSEA. The CDR3 contains 14 residues. The CDR3 spells CSVAPGLAFDEQYF.

The V and J genes are TRBV29-1 and TRBJ2-4; the TCRdb D gene call, TRBD2, has no DNA to confirm it. Germline lookup yields CDR1 SQVTM and CDR2 ANQGSEA. The length of the CDR3 is 15 residues. Here the CDR3 reads CSVVLAGRSGNIQYF.

The chain links TRBV11-2 to TRBJ2-2; absent DNA, TCRdb's TRBD1 call cannot be checked. The length of the CDR3 is 14 residues. Germline loops: CDR1 SGHAT, CDR2 FQNNGV. This CDR3 reads CASSIRPNTGELFF.

The chain couples TRBV29-1 to TRBJ1-1; TCRdb's D call, TRBD1, is unchecked because there is no DNA. The CDR3 covers 12 residues. Germline V lookup: CDR1 SQVTM, CDR2 ANQGSEA. The CDR3 loop reads CSVIRGDTEAFF.

This chain uses TRBV12-3 or TRBV12-4 with TRBJ1-6; TCRdb proposes TRBD1, but this gene call is untestable without DNA. This CDR3 is 13 amino acids long. CDR3: CASTGVGNSPLHF.

The V gene is TRBV2, the J gene TRBJ2-2; the D gene TCRdb calls, TRBD1, cannot be checked with no DNA. The germline CDR1 and CDR2 sequences are SNHLY and FYNNEI. The CDR3 is 15 residues long. CDR3 residues: CASSPNRASDGELFF. Drawing the rest from reference TRBV2 and TRBJ2-2, the complete variable domain is EPEVTQTPSHQVTQMGQEVILRCVPISNHLYFYWYRQILGQKVEFLVSFYNNEISEKSEIFDDQFSVERPDGSNFTLKIRSTKLEDSAMYFCASSPNRASDGELFFGEGSRLTVL.

This chain connects TRBV6-1 to TRBJ2-1; as DNA is missing, the TRBD2 call by TCRdb cannot be tested. Germline lookup yields CDR1 MNHNS and CDR2 SASEGT. This CDR3 is built from 20 residues. CDR3 loop: CASRNTWLAGGPRGYHEQFF.

The chain couples TRBV5-1 to TRBJ2-3; TCRdb selects TRBD2, and the lack of DNA leaves this call unchecked. Germline-derived CDR1 and CDR2 are SGHRS and YFSETQ. This CDR3 region has 15 residues. CDR3 region: CASSQAGLFTDTQYF.

The chain carries TRBV2 and TRBJ2-2. The germline V gene has CDR1 SNHLY and CDR2 FYNNEI. The CDR3 runs to 14 residues. CDR3 in amino acids: CASIRIPNTGELFF.

The CDR3 is CSARYPGGTQYF. The J gene is TRBJ2-3, the V gene TRBV20-1; TCRdb designates TRBD1, a call that cannot be tested without DNA. The length of the CDR3 is 12 residues. Germline assignment: CDR1 DFQATT and CDR2 SNEGSKA (reference sequence).

The rearrangement uses TRBV5-5 and TRBJ2-2. Germline V gives CDR1 SGHKS, CDR2 YYEKEE (reference sequence). The CDR3 spans 15 residues. CDR3 protein: CASSLAILATGELFF.

The chain uses TRBV20-1 and TRBJ2-5; the D call of TRBD2 rests on TCRdb alone, since no DNA is present to check it. The CDR3 loop spans 14 amino acids. Germline V gene data show CDR1 as DFQATT and CDR2 as SNEGSKA (reference sequence). CDR3 region: CSARASDSRPNLYF.

The CDR3 reads CASSVFAGVSYNEQFF. The gene calls are TRBV9 and TRBJ2-1; without DNA, the TCRdb call of TRBD1 cannot be checked. Germline V CDR1 and CDR2: SGDLS, YYNGEE. CDR3 length equals 16 residues.

V is TRBV4-1 and J is TRBJ2-1; TCRdb designates TRBD2, a call that cannot be tested without DNA. The CDR3 consists of 16 residues. Looked up from germline, CDR1 is MGHRA and CDR2 is YSYEKL. The CDR3 loop is CASSLISGGRGNEQFF.

The rearrangement joins TRBV9 to TRBJ1-5. This CDR3 comprises 14 residues. The germline V gene encodes CDR1 SGDLS and CDR2 YYNGEE. CDR3 in amino acids: CASSVGIYNQPQHF.

The chain's CDR3 is CASSLVDRGRSGANVLTF. V and J are TRBV7-8 and TRBJ2-6; the TRBD1 assignment by TCRdb is unverifiable without DNA. CDR3 length equals 18 residues. Germline loops: CDR1 SGHVS, CDR2 FQNEAQ.

The genes are TRBV20-1 and TRBJ2-5; the D call from TCRdb, TRBD2, cannot be confirmed without DNA. CDR1 is DFQATT and CDR2 is SNEGSKA in the germline V gene (reference sequence). The CDR3 spans 13 residues. The chain's CDR3 is CSARSGALSDQYF.